Presented here are 3 T cell receptor beta chains from one specimen sequenced in a study of blood T cell repertoires in COVID-19. Assay used: immunoSEQ multiplex PCR; TCRdb lists only in-frame clones, some missing. The table lists some 300,000 clones, roughly 88% of them singletons. Material: peripheral blood. All receptors come from a woman aged 30 to 39 who had recovered from COVID-19.

This chain uses TRBV18 with TRBJ2-7; TRBD1 matches at 11 bases. The CDR3 sequence is 14 residues long. Looked up from germline, CDR1 is KGHSH and CDR2 is LQKENI. The trim removed 6 bases at V and 3 bases at J, leaving 4 bases unmatched. The CDR3 region has the DNA TGTGCCAGCTCGCAGGGACAGGGGGTCTACGAGCAGTACTTC. Translated: CASSQGQGVYEQYF.

This chain joins TRBV7-2 and TRBJ2-7, with D unresolved. This CDR3 has 14 residues. The V end lost 4 bases, the J end lost 3 bases, and 13 bases lay between the germline ends. Germline assignment: CDR1 SGHTA and CDR2 FQGNSA. The CDR3 region is CASSSGTVVYEQYF. The CDR3 region has the DNA TGTGCCAGCAGCTCCGGTACTGTCGTCTACGAGCAGTACTTC. Variable domain in full (rest from reference TRBV7-2 and TRBJ2-7): GAGVSQSPSNKVTEKGKDVELRCDPISGHTALYWYRQSLGQGLEFLIYFQGNSAPDKSGLPSDRFSAERTGGSVSTLTIQRTQQEDSAVYLCASSSGTVVYEQYFGPGTRLTVT.

The V and J genes are TRBV21-1 and TRBJ2-7; TRBD1 reflects the table's D call only, with no check against the DNA. TRBV21-1 is a pseudogene. This CDR3 has 12 amino acids. This CDR3 reads CASSTGGYEQYF. Here the CDR3 DNA reads TGTGCCAGTAGTACAGGGGGCTACGAGCAGTACTTC.